Presented here are 22 T cell receptor beta chains from one specimen sequenced in a study of T cell responses to AZD1222 COVID-19 vaccine. Profiling relied on immunoSEQ multiplex PCR, and the TCRdb table lists in-frame clones only, not all of them. The sample contains about 93,000 clones, around nine tenths of which appear only once. Sequencing was performed on peripheral blood, taken on day 0 of MenACWY control vaccination. The receptors shown here come from an adult in good health.

The V and J genes are TRBV6-5 and TRBJ2-7; weak D call: TRBD1 (6 bases). Germline assignment: CDR1 MNHEY and CDR2 SVGAGI. This CDR3 contains 14 residues. Between the trimmed V and J ends, which lost 2 bases and 2 bases, there was a span of 10 bases. CDR3 sequence: CASSYTGKPYEQYF. CDR3 nucleotides: TGTGCCAGCAGTTACACAGGGAAGCCCTACGAGCAGTACTTC.

V usage is TRBV21-1 and J usage is TRBJ1-3. TRBV21-1 is tagged as a pseudogene. This CDR3 is built from 17 residues. The CDR3 nucleotides are TGTGCCAGCAGCACCGGGACTAAGGATTTTTCTGGAAACACCATATATTTT. It specifies CASSTGTKDFSGNTIYF.

This chain connects TRBV1 to TRBJ2-1; TRBD2 was called by the table and not checked on the DNA. TRBV1 is classified as a pseudogene. The CDR3 spans 14 residues. The CDR3 sequence is CTSSQVAGYNEQFF. The CDR3 DNA reads as TGCACCAGCAGCCAAGTAGCGGGGTACAATGAGCAGTTCTTC.

The chain combines TRBV21-1 with TRBJ1-2. TRBV21-1 is given as a pseudogene. The CDR3 is 15 amino acids. The CDR3 DNA follows: TGTGCCAGCAGCTGGACCAATCGGGGGGCGCTTGGCTACACCTTC. Translating gives CASSWTNRGALGYTF.

The chain uses TRBV4-1 and TRBJ2-2, with D uncertain. The CDR3 totals 15 residues. CDR1 is MGHRA and CDR2 is YSYEKL in the germline V gene. V shed 4 bases and J shed 4 bases, with 13 bases lying between them. The CDR3 nucleotides are TGCGCCAGCAGCCTCTTGCCCGGGTCCACCGGGGAGCTGTTTTTT. This gives the protein CASSLLPGSTGELFF.

The rearrangement uses TRBV6-5 and TRBJ2-7; maybe TRBD1 (5 bases). CDR1 is MNHEY, CDR2 SVGAGI, per germline. V lost 8 bases to trimming and J lost 4 bases, with 12 bases between them. The CDR3 is 12 amino acids. The CDR3, as DNA: TGTGCCAGCTCCCCAGGGATATACGAGCAGTACTTC. Translation gives CASSPGIYEQYF.

The rearrangement links TRBV19 to TRBJ1-1; 10 bases align to TRBD1. This CDR3 region has 18 residues. J lost 6 bases, V lost 3 bases, and 16 bases had no gene match. Per the germline V gene, CDR1 is LNHDA and CDR2 is SQIVND (reference sequence). CDR3 sequence reads: CASSIFPGQGGPGAEAFF. Here the CDR3 DNA reads TGTGCCAGTAGTATTTTCCCCGGACAGGGGGGACCCGGCGCTGAAGCTTTCTTT. The whole variable domain, remainder taken from reference TRBV19 and TRBJ1-1, is DGGITQSPKYLFRKEGQNVTLSCEQNLNHDAMYWYRQDPGQGLRLIYYSQIVNDFQKGDIAEGYSVSREKKESFPLTVTSAQKNPTAFYLCASSIFPGQGGPGAEAFFGQGTRLTVV.

The genes are TRBV19 and TRBJ2-1; 7 bases map to TRBD2. This CDR3 region has 14 residues. Germline values: CDR1 LNHDA, CDR2 SQIVND (reference sequence). Trimming cost V 3 bases and J 6 bases; bases outside gene matches: 5. CDR3 in DNA: TGTGCCAGTAGTATGGGGGGGACCCCCAATGAGCAGTTCTTC. Protein: CASSMGGTPNEQFF.

J is TRBJ2-7 and V is TRBV10-3; D is tentatively TRBD1 or TRBD2 (6 bases each). With 3 bases removed from V and 1 base from J, the gap between germline ends came to 19 bases. The germline gives CDR1 ENHRY, CDR2 SYGVKD. The CDR3 length is 17 residues. CDR3 nucleotide sequence: TGTGCCATCAGTGATATCGCGGGAACAGGGAATTCCTACGAGCAGTACTTC. Protein: CAISDIAGTGNSYEQYF.

V and J are TRBV11-2 and TRBJ1-3; D not certain. Trimming took 3 bases from V and 7 from J, leaving 13 bases between them. This CDR3 has 14 residues. The germline CDR1 and CDR2 sequences are SGHAT and FQNNGV. CDR3: CASSFPNSGNTIYF. The CDR3 coding sequence is TGTGCCAGCAGCTTCCCAAACTCCGGTAACACCATATATTTT.

Here the CDR3 reads CASRLLAGAGTQYF. The CDR3 bases are TGTGCCAGCAGGCTCCTAGCGGGGGCGGGGACCCAGTACTTC. V usage is TRBV28 and J usage is TRBJ2-5, with 10 nucleotides matching TRBD2. Germline V CDR1 and CDR2: MDHEN, SYDVKM. The CDR3 loop spans 14 amino acids. With V trimmed by 6 bases and J by 7 bases, 8 bases remained unmatched.

The chain recombines TRBV5-1 with TRBJ1-2, with D maybe TRBD1 (6 bases). The CDR3 is 14 residues long. The V end lost 4 bases, the J end lost 6 bases, and 16 bases lay between the germline ends. The germline gives CDR1 SGHRS, CDR2 YFSETQ. The CDR3 loop reads CASSRHGGSDGYTF. DNA for the CDR3: TGCGCCAGCAGCCGCCATGGGGGCTCTGATGGCTACACCTTC.

The chain links TRBV7-9 to TRBJ1-1; 9 bases agree with TRBD1. The CDR3 loop spans 17 amino acids. Germline trimming cut 6 bases from V and 0 bases from J; bases unmatched to any gene: 11. Germline V gives CDR1 SEHNR, CDR2 FQNEAQ (reference sequence). The CDR3 loop reads CASRKQGAGGMNTEAFF. CDR3 sequence (DNA): TGTGCCAGCAGGAAACAGGGGGCCGGTGGGATGAACACTGAAGCTTTCTTT. The variable domain in full, completed from reference TRBV7-9 and TRBJ1-1, reads DTGVSQNPRHKITKRGQNVTFRCDPISEHNRLYWYRQTLGQGPEFLTYFQNEAQLEKSRLLSDRFSAERPKGSFSTLEIQRTEQGDSAMYLCASRKQGAGGMNTEAFFGQGTRLTVV.

V and J are TRBV7-2 and TRBJ1-2; TRBD1 might be the D (6 bases). The germline CDR1 and CDR2 sequences are SGHTA and FQGNSA. The CDR3 has 17 residues. With 4 bases removed from V and 2 bases from J, the gap between germline ends came to 20 bases. DNA of the CDR3: TGTGCCAGCAGCTCTAGAGGGGGGGCGGTCCGGAACTATGGCTACACCTTC. As protein: CASSSRGGAVRNYGYTF.

V and J are TRBV7-3 and TRBJ2-2; D is ambiguous. The CDR3 totals 17 residues. Germline CDR1 and CDR2: SGHTA and FQGTGA. The V end was cut by 4 bases, the J end by 1 base, with 16 bases between. Here the CDR3 DNA reads TGTGCCAGCAGCTCCCAAGCCCTCGGAGTGAACACCGGGGAGCTGTTTTTT. Protein product: CASSSQALGVNTGELFF.

The J gene is TRBJ2-1, the V gene TRBV6-4, with 7 nucleotides matching TRBD2. Germline assignment: CDR1 MRHNA and CDR2 SNTAGT. This CDR3 has 12 residues. V gave up 6 bases and J gave up 10 bases; unmatched junction bases: 6. As DNA, the CDR3 is TGTGCCAGCAGCGCGGGGGTCGGGGAGCAGTTCTTC. Residues: CASSAGVGEQFF.

In DNA, the CDR3 is TGTGCCAGCAGTTTAATCGGGTTTGGACAGATCCTCACAGATACGCAGTATTTT. It specifies CASSLIGFGQILTDTQYF. The J gene is TRBJ2-3, the V gene TRBV27, with D possibly TRBD1 on 6 matching bases. V was shortened by 2 bases and J by 2 bases, with 20 bases between the two germline ends. The CDR3 covers 18 residues. Per germline, CDR1 MNHEY and CDR2 SMNVEV (reference sequence).

The V gene is TRBV10-1, the J gene TRBJ1-5; a possible D gene is TRBD1 (6 bases). CDR3 length: 16 amino acids. Germline V gene sequence: CDR1 WNHNN, CDR2 SYGVQD (reference sequence). Deletions cut 10 bases from V and 5 bases from J, with 24 bases between. DNA of the CDR3: TGCGCCAACATAACAGGGCGCGGCCCTTTTTATCAGCCCCAGCATTTT. It is translated as CANITGRGPFYQPQHF.

In its sample, this clone was seen once. The chain recombines TRBV7-3 with TRBJ2-2; D possibly corresponds to TRBD2 (5 bases). This CDR3 has 14 residues. Germline V gene data show CDR1 as SGHTA and CDR2 as FQGTGA. V shed 3 bases and J shed 0 bases, with 5 bases lying between them. CDR3 loop: CASSFGANTGELFF. CDR3 bases: TGTGCCAGCAGCTTCGGGGCGAACACCGGGGAGCTGTTTTTT.

The chain combines TRBV19 with TRBJ2-5; 16 bases are a match to TRBD2. Per the germline V gene, CDR1 is LNHDA and CDR2 is SQIVND (reference sequence). V was clipped by 5 bases and J by 5 bases; unmatched bases: 11. CDR3 length: 18 residues. The CDR3 region has the DNA TGTGCCAGTAGTGGAGGGACTAGCGGGGGGGCGACGTGGGAGACCCAGTACTTC. Translation gives CASSGGTSGGATWETQYF.

The chain employs TRBV7-2 and TRBJ2-7, with TRBD2 matching 14 bases. The germline CDR1 and CDR2 sequences are SGHTA and FQGNSA. V gave up 5 bases and J gave up 1 base; unmatched junction bases: 4. The CDR3 has 16 residues. The CDR3, as DNA: TGTGCCAGCAGCCGGACTAGCGGGGGGCAGTCCTACGAGCAGTACTTC. Protein sequence: CASSRTSGGQSYEQYF.

V is TRBV11-3 and J is TRBJ1-5, with a weak D call TRBD1 (5 bases). Germline V gene lookup returns CDR1 SGHNT and CDR2 YENEEA. CDR3 size: 14 residues. V was trimmed by 2 bases and J by 10 bases, leaving 15 bases between them. CDR3 nucleotide sequence: TGTGCCAGCAGCTTAAGGCAGCCGCAGGGACCCCAGCATTTT. Translation gives CASSLRQPQGPQHF.